A selection of T cell receptor beta chains follows, all from one sample in a study of T cells of healthy individuals. TCRdb recomputed calls from the 5' RACE reads with MiXCR, one row per CDR3 protein. The sample has 90,000 to 100,000 distinct CDR3 sequences; 17% are singletons. The receptors were gathered from a human donor in good health. Both conserved end residues are part of each CDR3. A D gene is named only where the DNA matches it firmly. Size is stated for part of the rows, as once, few or many counts, or as a class when the clone is expanded.

d_call: NA; j_call: TRBJ2-5; v_call: TRBV11-2; clone_size: many; cdr3_nt: TGTGCCAGCAGCGGTCTAGGACTAAAAGTCCAAGAGACCCAGTACTTC; cdr3_aa: CASSGLGLKVQETQYF
d_call: NA; j_call: TRBJ2-7; v_call: TRBV5-1; clone_size: few; cdr3_nt: TGCGCCAGCAGCTTGGGCGGGGAAAACGAGTACTTC; cdr3_aa: CASSLGGENEYF
d_call: NA; j_call: TRBJ2-2; v_call: TRBV4-1; clone_size: few; cdr3_nt: TGCGCCAGCAGCCAAGATTCATCAGGAAGACCCACCGGGGAGCTGTTTTTT; cdr3_aa: CASSQDSSGRPTGELFF
d_call: TRBD2; j_call: TRBJ2-1; v_call: TRBV28; clone_size: NA; cdr3_nt: TGTGCCAGCAGTCCGTCGGCGGGAGACCTCAATGAGCAGTTCTTC; cdr3_aa: CASSPSAGDLNEQFF
d_call: NA; j_call: TRBJ1-1; v_call: TRBV5-1; clone_size: NA; cdr3_nt: TGCGCCAGCAGTTATGTTAGCGGCACTGAAGCTTTCTTT; cdr3_aa: CASSYVSGTEAFF
d_call: TRBD2; j_call: TRBJ2-1; v_call: TRBV10-3; clone_size: NA; cdr3_nt: TGTGCCATCAGCCCTTGGGGGGGGGGAGTTCAAAATGAGCAGTTCTTC; cdr3_aa: CAISPWGGGVQNEQFF
d_call: NA; j_call: TRBJ2-7; v_call: TRBV20-1; clone_size: few; cdr3_nt: TGCAGTGCTAGCCGAGGAGCGGCCCTAGCCTACGAGCAGTACTTC; cdr3_aa: CSASRGAALAYEQYF
d_call: NA; j_call: TRBJ2-1; v_call: TRBV20-1; clone_size: NA; cdr3_nt: TGCAGTGCTAGGAGTCTAGAAGGCAATGAGCAGTTCTTC; cdr3_aa: CSARSLEGNEQFF
d_call: NA; j_call: TRBJ1-4; v_call: TRBV5-1; clone_size: few; cdr3_nt: TGCGCCAGCAGCTTCCGGGACTCCAATGAAAAACTGTTTTTT; cdr3_aa: CASSFRDSNEKLFF
d_call: NA; j_call: TRBJ1-5; v_call: TRBV7-9; clone_size: NA; cdr3_nt: TGTGCCAGCAGCTTAGACGGGCCCCAGCATTTT; cdr3_aa: CASSLDGPQHF
d_call: NA; j_call: TRBJ1-3; v_call: TRBV6-6; clone_size: NA; cdr3_nt: TGTGCCAGAAGGGGTTTCGGTTCCGGAAACACCATATATTTT; cdr3_aa: CARRGFGSGNTIYF
d_call: NA; j_call: TRBJ1-3; v_call: TRBV10-3; clone_size: NA; cdr3_nt: TGTGCCATCAGCGGGTGGGACGGACACTCTGGAAACACCATATATTTT; cdr3_aa: CAISGWDGHSGNTIYF
d_call: TRBD2; j_call: TRBJ2-3; v_call: TRBV20-1; clone_size: many; cdr3_nt: TGCAGTGCTAGGTTTCTAGCGGGGAACACAGATACGCAGTATTTT; cdr3_aa: CSARFLAGNTDTQYF
d_call: TRBD2; j_call: TRBJ2-2; v_call: TRBV7-2; clone_size: few; cdr3_nt: TGTGCCAGCAGCTTAGACAGCGGGGTCGGGGAGCTGTTTTTT; cdr3_aa: CASSLDSGVGELFF
d_call: TRBD1; j_call: TRBJ2-1; v_call: TRBV28; clone_size: many; cdr3_nt: TGTGCCAGCAGGACCGGACAGGACTACAATGAGCAGTTCTTC; cdr3_aa: CASRTGQDYNEQFF
d_call: NA; j_call: TRBJ1-1; v_call: TRBV5-1; clone_size: NA; cdr3_nt: TGCGTGACGAGCAGCGACGGGGTGAACACTGAAGCTTTCTTT; cdr3_aa: CVTSSDGVNTEAFF
d_call: TRBD2; j_call: TRBJ2-4; v_call: TRBV6-6; clone_size: NA; cdr3_nt: TGTGCCAGCAGCCTTCGGGACTACCTAAACATTCAGTACTTC; cdr3_aa: CASSLRDYLNIQYF
d_call: TRBD1; j_call: TRBJ2-5; v_call: TRBV5-1; clone_size: NA; cdr3_nt: TGCGCCAGCAGCTTGGGACAGGGGCTCGCAGAGACCCAGTACTTC; cdr3_aa: CASSLGQGLAETQYF
d_call: NA; j_call: TRBJ1-1; v_call: TRBV6-5; clone_size: NA; cdr3_nt: TGTGCCAGCAGCCATAATGCGGGGGGACCCCCTGAAGCTTTCTTT; cdr3_aa: CASSHNAGGPPEAFF
d_call: NA; j_call: TRBJ1-1; v_call: TRBV9; clone_size: few; cdr3_nt: TGTGCCAGCGCTGATGGGTTTGGCACTGAAGCTTTCTTT; cdr3_aa: CASADGFGTEAFF
d_call: NA; j_call: TRBJ2-7; v_call: TRBV28; clone_size: few; cdr3_nt: TGTGCCAGCAGTTTATGGGGCACAGGTCGAAGCTCCTACGAGCAGTACTTC; cdr3_aa: CASSLWGTGRSSYEQYF
d_call: NA; j_call: TRBJ2-7; v_call: TRBV2; clone_size: few; cdr3_nt: TGTGCCAGCAGTGAGACAGTCCCTCCCTCCGAGCAGTACTTC; cdr3_aa: CASSETVPPSEQYF
d_call: NA; j_call: TRBJ1-5; v_call: TRBV6-5; clone_size: NA; cdr3_nt: TGTGCCAGCAGTTTCCGCAATCAGCCCCAGCATTTT; cdr3_aa: CASSFRNQPQHF
d_call: NA; j_call: TRBJ1-2; v_call: TRBV2; clone_size: many; cdr3_nt: TGTGCCAGCAGGTTACAGACTAACTATGGCTACACCTTC; cdr3_aa: CASRLQTNYGYTF
d_call: NA; j_call: TRBJ1-3; v_call: TRBV7-9; clone_size: NA; cdr3_nt: TGTGCCAGCAGCTCGGGGGCTGGAAACACCATATATTTT; cdr3_aa: CASSSGAGNTIYF
d_call: NA; j_call: TRBJ2-1; v_call: TRBV5-4; clone_size: few; cdr3_nt: TGTGCCAGCAACTTGGGGGGACTCACGTCCTACAATGAGCAGTTCTTC; cdr3_aa: CASNLGGLTSYNEQFF
d_call: NA; j_call: TRBJ2-1; v_call: TRBV28; clone_size: NA; cdr3_nt: TGTGCCAGCAGCTCTGGGGACTCCTCCTACAATGAGCAGTTCTTC; cdr3_aa: CASSSGDSSYNEQFF
d_call: TRBD2; j_call: TRBJ2-1; v_call: TRBV20-1; clone_size: many; cdr3_nt: TGCAGTGCCTATGGTACGAGCGGGATTAGCAATGAGCAGTTCTTC; cdr3_aa: CSAYGTSGISNEQFF
d_call: NA; j_call: TRBJ1-6; v_call: TRBV2; clone_size: many; cdr3_nt: TGTGCCAGCAGTGAAAAGGGGACTTCGGGGTTTTCACCCCTCCACTTT; cdr3_aa: CASSEKGTSGFSPLHF
d_call: NA; j_call: TRBJ2-7; v_call: TRBV6-5; clone_size: many; cdr3_nt: TGTGCCAGCAGAAGGACCGGTTACGAGCAGTACTTC; cdr3_aa: CASRRTGYEQYF
d_call: NA; j_call: TRBJ2-3; v_call: TRBV24-1; clone_size: few; cdr3_nt: TGTGCCACCAGTGACGGCAGCTACTACACAGATACGCAGTATTTT; cdr3_aa: CATSDGSYYTDTQYF
d_call: NA; j_call: TRBJ2-5; v_call: TRBV20-1; clone_size: NA; cdr3_nt: TGCAGTGCACCGGACGCTTTAATGTTCTCCGAGACCCAGTACTTC; cdr3_aa: CSAPDALMFSETQYF
d_call: TRBD1; j_call: TRBJ2-5; v_call: TRBV29-1; clone_size: NA; cdr3_nt: TGCAGCGTTGAAGAGGACAGGGCCGGGGAGACCCAGTACTTC; cdr3_aa: CSVEEDRAGETQYF
d_call: TRBD2; j_call: TRBJ2-5; v_call: TRBV4-3; clone_size: NA; cdr3_nt: TGCGCCAGCAGCCAAACGCGGGGGGGGACCCAGTACTTC; cdr3_aa: CASSQTRGGTQYF
d_call: NA; j_call: TRBJ2-3; v_call: TRBV27; clone_size: NA; cdr3_nt: TGTGCCAGCAGTCCACGCCTAAACGACAGATCAGATACGCAGTATTTT; cdr3_aa: CASSPRLNDRSDTQYF
d_call: NA; j_call: TRBJ2-5; v_call: TRBV5-1; clone_size: many; cdr3_nt: TGCGCCAGCAGTCGGGTTCCCTTCGAAGGGGAGACCCAGTACTTC; cdr3_aa: CASSRVPFEGETQYF
d_call: NA; j_call: TRBJ1-5; v_call: TRBV21-1; clone_size: few; cdr3_nt: TGTGCCAGCAGCAAAGTCCGGCCCACAAACGGGGACAATAGCAATCAGCCCCAGCATTTT; cdr3_aa: CASSKVRPTNGDNSNQPQHF
d_call: NA; j_call: TRBJ1-3; v_call: TRBV28; clone_size: NA; cdr3_nt: TGTGCCAGCAGGTCCGGGACCGAAGGAAACACCATATATTTT; cdr3_aa: CASRSGTEGNTIYF
d_call: NA; j_call: TRBJ2-1; v_call: TRBV5-1; clone_size: NA; cdr3_nt: TGCGCCAGCACGGCCTGGGGTAGCTCCTACAATGAGCAGTTCTTC; cdr3_aa: CASTAWGSSYNEQFF
d_call: NA; j_call: TRBJ2-2; v_call: TRBV30; clone_size: many; cdr3_nt: TGTGCCTGGAGTGTCGTCAATCCCGGCGGGGAGCTGTTTTTT; cdr3_aa: CAWSVVNPGGELFF
d_call: TRBD2; j_call: TRBJ2-1; v_call: TRBV3-1; clone_size: NA; cdr3_nt: TGTGCCAGCGGAGCACTAGCGGGGGGCCTCAATGAGCAGTTCTTC; cdr3_aa: CASGALAGGLNEQFF
d_call: NA; j_call: TRBJ1-2; v_call: TRBV4-3; clone_size: NA; cdr3_nt: TGCGCCAGCAGCATTATGAGTCAGGGAGCGTACTATGGCTACACCTTC; cdr3_aa: CASSIMSQGAYYGYTF
d_call: NA; j_call: TRBJ1-1; v_call: TRBV28; clone_size: few; cdr3_nt: TGTGCCAGCAGACCGTACACGGGAATCACTGAAGCTTTCTTT; cdr3_aa: CASRPYTGITEAFF
d_call: NA; j_call: TRBJ2-7; v_call: TRBV9; clone_size: few; cdr3_nt: TGTGCCAGCAGCCAGGACTCCTACGAGCAGTACTTC; cdr3_aa: CASSQDSYEQYF
d_call: NA; j_call: TRBJ2-4; v_call: TRBV12-3/TRBV12-4; clone_size: few; cdr3_nt: TGTGCCAGCAGAAAGGAGGGAGGCAAAAACATTCAGTACTTC; cdr3_aa: CASRKEGGKNIQYF
d_call: NA; j_call: TRBJ2-5; v_call: TRBV15; clone_size: few; cdr3_nt: TGTGCCACCAGCAGAGATATGGGAGAGACCCAGTACTTC; cdr3_aa: CATSRDMGETQYF
d_call: NA; j_call: TRBJ2-5; v_call: TRBV5-1; clone_size: NA; cdr3_nt: TGCGCCAGCAGCTGGGCCACCGGGACGCAAGAGACCCAGTACTTC; cdr3_aa: CASSWATGTQETQYF
d_call: NA; j_call: TRBJ2-1; v_call: TRBV6-2/TRBV6-3; clone_size: many; cdr3_nt: TGTGCCAGCAGTTGGATTGATCGGGGGGCTGAGCAGTTCTTC; cdr3_aa: CASSWIDRGAEQFF
d_call: NA; j_call: TRBJ2-3; v_call: TRBV27; clone_size: many; cdr3_nt: TGTGCCAGCGGGTTCGACAAAGATACGCAGTATTTT; cdr3_aa: CASGFDKDTQYF
d_call: TRBD2; j_call: TRBJ2-7; v_call: TRBV6-1; clone_size: few; cdr3_nt: TGTGCCAGCAGTGAATCGGTGGGGGCTAGCGGGTACGAGCAGTACTTC; cdr3_aa: CASSESVGASGYEQYF
d_call: TRBD1; j_call: TRBJ1-5; v_call: TRBV29-1; clone_size: many; cdr3_nt: TGCAGCGTGAGGACAGGGGGCCACAGCAATCAGCCCCAGCATTTT; cdr3_aa: CSVRTGGHSNQPQHF
d_call: NA; j_call: TRBJ2-3; v_call: TRBV20-1; clone_size: NA; cdr3_nt: TGCAGTGCTAGAGAGGGCCCCGGAGATACGCAGTATTTT; cdr3_aa: CSAREGPGDTQYF
d_call: NA; j_call: TRBJ2-1; v_call: TRBV6-4; clone_size: once; cdr3_nt: TGTGCCAGCAGTGAGAGTGGGGGGCTAAATGAGCAGTTCTTC; cdr3_aa: CASSESGGLNEQFF